One T cell receptor (beta chain) is described in this entry. The antigen is undetermined. The data are from a study of Tregs in tolerant kidney transplant recipients. Recipient PBMCs carried a CFSE label and met irradiated graft donor PBMCs for approximately six days before FACS sorting. The protocol was immunoSEQ multiplex PCR, while the TCRdb copy is restricted to in-frame clones and leaves out a portion. The table shows 15,000 or so clones, with 53% occurring only once. Study results and limitations: Activated donor B cell expansion appeared to reveal the most relevant donor-specific TCRbeta repertoire.

This TCR came from a human patient who received a combined kidney and bone marrow transplant. The sequences come from CD4+ T cells from blood cultured with allogeneic cells, collected before the transplant.

CDR3 amino acids: CASSPLRGNTYEQYF. CDR3 in DNA: TGTGCCAGCAGCCCCCTGAGGGGGAATACCTACGAGCAGTACTTC. The genes are TRBV7-2 and TRBJ2-7; a weak D match, TRBD1 (6 bases). The germline V gene encodes CDR1 SGHTA and CDR2 FQGNSA. This CDR3 has 15 residues. The V end was cut by 5 bases, the J end by 2 bases, with 16 bases between.